This T cell receptor beta chain derives from a study of T cells after yellow fever vaccination. Looking at the study overall: When fractions had low cell numbers, they were prepared with SMART-Seq v4 Ultra Low Input.

Generation of TCR cDNA used 5'RACE template switching (which added a universal primer site and UMIs). TCRdb re-derived calls from the 5' RACE reads in MiXCR, one entry per CDR3 protein. The sample lists about 350,000 distinct CDR3 sequences, 8% to 9.5% occurring once. General study results and limits: Post-booster reappearance was seen for most primary-vaccination clones (roughly 97% CD4, about 88% CD8). The CD4 and CD8 compartments had a small share of their clonotypes in common.

This clonotype has a handful of counts. Antigen unknown. This clonotype originated in a man between 18 and 29 years old who received the YFV17D yellow fever vaccine. The sequencing used PBMCs, collected roughly 47 days after the first yellow fever vaccination.

The CDR3 here is CAISESRRSGAGNEQFF. The CDR3, as DNA: TGTGCCATCAGTGAGTCGCGACGAAGCGGGGCGGGCAATGAGCAGTTCTTC. The chain couples TRBV10-3 to TRBJ2-1, with TRBD2 identical over 7 bases. This CDR3 region has 17 residues. The V gene's germline CDR1 is ENHRY and CDR2 SYGVKD. The V segment lost 0 bases and the J segment 6 bases; nucleotides outside the gene matches: 11.